Shown below are 18 T cell receptor beta chains from a single sample sequenced in a study of blood T cell repertoires in COVID-19. The protocol was immunoSEQ multiplex PCR, while the TCRdb copy is restricted to in-frame clones and leaves out a portion. This table has about 110,000 clones, over 65% appearing once. The sample consisted of peripheral blood. The source of these receptors is an elderly man with COVID-19, enrolled during active disease.

The chain uses TRBV7-6 and TRBJ1-4; a possible D gene is TRBD1 (5 bases). This CDR3 contains 16 residues. Germline V gene sequence: CDR1 SGHVS, CDR2 FNYEAQ. V was shortened by 5 bases and J by 0 bases, with 13 bases between the two germline ends. The CDR3 bases are TGTGCCAGCAGCCCCCAAGGGGTTGCAACTAATGAAAAACTGTTTTTT. Its translation is CASSPQGVATNEKLFF.

V and J are TRBV6-5 and TRBJ2-7; D is perhaps TRBD1 (6 bases). Germline V lookup: CDR1 MNHEY, CDR2 SVGAGI. There are 15 residues in the CDR3. Trimming removed 7 bases from V and 0 bases from J, with 16 bases in between. CDR3 DNA sequence: TGTGCCAGCATTCGAACAGGGCAGGACTCCTACGAGCAGTACTTC. This codes for CASIRTGQDSYEQYF.

The V call is TRBV11-2, the J call TRBJ2-3, with 15 nucleotides matching TRBD2. The CDR3 contains 18 residues. Trimming took 3 bases from V and 4 from J; bases not matched to a gene: 8. The germline V gene has CDR1 SGHAT and CDR2 FQNNGV. The CDR3 here is CASSFAGTSGRRADTQYF. The CDR3 region has the DNA TGTGCCAGCAGCTTTGCCGGGACTAGCGGGAGGCGGGCAGATACGCAGTATTTT. The full variable domain, in which reference TRBV11-2 and TRBJ2-3 provide the parts outside the CDR3, is EAGVAQSPRYKIIEKRQSVAFWCNPISGHATLYWYQQILGQGPKLLIQFQNNGVVDDSQLPKDRFSAERLKGVDSTLKIQPAKLEDSAVYLCASSFAGTSGRRADTQYFGPGTRLTVL.

The chain carries TRBV27 and TRBJ2-3, with a weak D call TRBD1 (6 bases). Trimming left V 6 bases short and J 5 bases short, with 12 bases between. Germline lookup yields CDR1 MNHEY and CDR2 SMNVEV (reference sequence). The CDR3 runs to 13 residues. In DNA form, the CDR3 reads TGTGCCAGCAGCCGACAGGACTTAGATACGCAGTATTTT. This translates into CASSRQDLDTQYF.

With respect to this clone: It is unclear where the CDR3 begins or ends on the DNA, so no DNA is shown, and the CDR3 is as TCRdb lists it. The rearrangement joins TRBV11-3 to TRBJ1-2. The CDR3 spans 10 amino acids, including both terminal residues. Germline loops: CDR1 SGHNT, CDR2 YENEEA. This CDR3 is CASRVGLGTF.

This rearrangement joins TRBV5-1 to TRBJ2-5; TRBD1 might be the D (6 bases). The CDR3 consists of 14 residues. From germline, CDR1 is SGHRS and CDR2 YFSETQ. V was cut by 1 base and J by 4 bases, with 11 bases left in between. This CDR3 reads CASSLTDRRETQYF. The CDR3 DNA follows: TGCGCCAGCAGCTTGACGGACAGAAGAGAGACCCAGTACTTC.

The chain carries TRBV6-5 and TRBJ2-7; 9 bases fit TRBD1. The CDR3 totals 14 residues. Germline V CDR1 and CDR2: MNHEY, SVGAGI. V trimming: 5 bases; J trimming: 5 bases; junction bases outside the gene matches: 7. CDR3 DNA: TGTGCCAGCAGTCGGGACAGGGAAAAGAACGAGCAGTACTTC. Protein sequence: CASSRDREKNEQYF.

The chain uses TRBV7-9 and TRBJ2-5; TRBD2 aligns across 11 bases. V lost 5 bases, J lost 2 bases, and 7 bases stayed unmatched. Germline CDR1 SEHNR, CDR2 FQNEAQ (reference sequence). The CDR3 covers 16 residues. DNA of the CDR3: TGTGCCAGCAGCCCAGGCCTAGCGGGGGGACAAGAGACCCAGTACTTC. The encoded protein is CASSPGLAGGQETQYF.

The genes are TRBV28 and TRBJ1-3; TRBD1 aligns across 9 bases. Germline assignment: CDR1 MDHEN and CDR2 SYDVKM. J lost 0 bases, V lost 4 bases, and 7 bases had no gene match. The CDR3 covers 17 residues. CDR3 residues: CASSSPGGQGSGNTIYF. The CDR3 DNA sequence: TGTGCCAGCAGTTCTCCCGGGGGACAGGGCTCTGGAAACACCATATATTTT.

J is TRBJ1-1 and V is TRBV7-8; 10 bases map to TRBD1. Trimming removed 2 bases from V and 4 bases from J; junction bases left unmatched: 1. CDR3 length: 14 amino acids. Germline CDR1 reads SGHVS; CDR2 reads FQNEAQ. The CDR3 coding sequence is TGTGCCAGCAGCTTAAGGGACAGGGGCACTGAAGCTTTCTTT. This sequence encodes CASSLRDRGTEAFF.

The rearrangement links TRBV5-1 to TRBJ1-1, with TRBD1 identical over 8 bases. This CDR3 comprises 14 residues. The germline CDR1 and CDR2 sequences are SGHRS and YFSETQ. With 4 bases clipped from V and 4 bases from J, the junction kept 6 bases outside the gene matches. CDR3 in DNA: TGCGCCAGCAGCATTACGACAGGGGTCACTGAAGCTTTCTTT. Protein product: CASSITTGVTEAFF.

The rearrangement joins TRBV18 to TRBJ1-1; 8 bases map to TRBD1. The trim removed 0 bases at V and 4 bases at J, leaving 4 bases unmatched. The germline gives CDR1 KGHSH, CDR2 LQKENI. This CDR3 spans 15 amino acids. This chain's CDR3 is CASSPPRGRGTEAFF. DNA for the CDR3: TGTGCCAGCTCACCACCCAGGGGGCGAGGCACTGAAGCTTTCTTT.

The genes are TRBV27 and TRBJ2-7; 11 bases match TRBD2. Germline V gives CDR1 MNHEY, CDR2 SMNVEV (reference sequence). With V trimmed by 6 bases and J by 7 bases, 8 bases remained unmatched. The CDR3 extends over 14 amino acids. In DNA, the CDR3 is TGTGCCAGCAGCCTCGGGACTAGCGGAGGGGAGCAGTACTTC. Translated: CASSLGTSGGEQYF.

This chain connects TRBV19 to TRBJ1-6; the D gene is possibly TRBD1 (6 bases). V lost 5 bases to trimming and J lost 5 bases, with 19 bases between them. The germline gives CDR1 LNHDA, CDR2 SQIVND (reference sequence). The CDR3 extends over 17 amino acids. The CDR3 loop reads CASSPTSAGQHNSPLHF. CDR3 in DNA: TGTGCCAGTAGTCCCACTTCCGCTGGACAGCATAATTCACCCCTCCACTTT.

The chain recombines TRBV2 with TRBJ2-1, with 8 nucleotides matching TRBD1. The length of the CDR3 is 16 residues. The junction had 7 bases not matched to a gene; V was cut back by 6 bases and J by 0 bases. CDR1 is SNHLY and CDR2 is FYNNEI in the germline V gene. The CDR3 loop is CASRSETGDSYNEQFF. As DNA, the CDR3 is TGTGCCAGCAGGAGCGAGACAGGGGACTCCTACAATGAGCAGTTCTTC.

Here the CDR3 DNA reads TGTGCCAGCAGTTATGGCGGTGGTTCAAACACCATATATTTT. Translating it yields CASSYGGGSNTIYF. The rearrangement links TRBV6-5 to TRBJ1-3, with D unresolved. Trimming stripped 3 bases from V and 6 bases from J, with 12 bases between. The V gene's germline CDR1 is MNHEY and CDR2 SVGAGI. The CDR3 runs 14 residues.

The chain carries TRBV30 and TRBJ1-6; tentatively, D is TRBD1 (5 bases). Trimming shortened V by 5 bases and J by 8 bases, and 19 bases separated the two germline ends. CDR3 length: 15 amino acids. Germline loops: CDR1 GTSNPN, CDR2 SVGIG (reference sequence). In DNA form, the CDR3 reads TGTGCCTGGGTGGTTGGCCGGGACTTCGATTCACCCCTCCACTTT. As protein: CAWVVGRDFDSPLHF.

The chain employs TRBV28 and TRBJ1-2; D ambiguous. Germline CDR1 and CDR2: MDHEN and SYDVKM. The CDR3 runs to 15 residues. V was pared by 0 bases and J by 9 bases, with 17 bases between. In DNA, the CDR3 is TGTGCCAGCAGTTTATGGGAATCGATGGTCGGGAGCTACACCTTC. This encodes CASSLWESMVGSYTF.